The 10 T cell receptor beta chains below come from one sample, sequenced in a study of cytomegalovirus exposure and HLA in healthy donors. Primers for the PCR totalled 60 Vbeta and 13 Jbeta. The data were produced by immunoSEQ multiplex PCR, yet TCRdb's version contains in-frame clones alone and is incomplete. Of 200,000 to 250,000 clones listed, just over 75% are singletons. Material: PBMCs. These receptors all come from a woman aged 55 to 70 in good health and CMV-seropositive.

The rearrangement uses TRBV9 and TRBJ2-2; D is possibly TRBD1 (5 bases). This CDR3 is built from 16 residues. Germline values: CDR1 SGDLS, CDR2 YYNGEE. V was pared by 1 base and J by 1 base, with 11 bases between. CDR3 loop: CASSVMAQGNTGELFF. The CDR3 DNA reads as TGTGCCAGCAGCGTAATGGCCCAGGGGAACACCGGGGAGCTGTTTTTT.

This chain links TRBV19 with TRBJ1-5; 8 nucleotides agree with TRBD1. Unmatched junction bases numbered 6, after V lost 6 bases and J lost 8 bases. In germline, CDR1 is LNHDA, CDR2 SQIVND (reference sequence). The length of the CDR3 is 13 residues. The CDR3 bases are TGTGCCAGTAGGAGGGCAGGGGGCGAGCCCCAGCATTTT. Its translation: CASRRAGGEPQHF.

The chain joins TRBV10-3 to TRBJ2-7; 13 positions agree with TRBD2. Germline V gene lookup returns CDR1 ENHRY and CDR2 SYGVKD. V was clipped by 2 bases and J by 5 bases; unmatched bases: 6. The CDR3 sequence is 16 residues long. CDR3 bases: TGTGCCATCAGTGAGCCTACTAGCGGGAGGGGCGACGAGCAGTACTTC. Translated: CAISEPTSGRGDEQYF.

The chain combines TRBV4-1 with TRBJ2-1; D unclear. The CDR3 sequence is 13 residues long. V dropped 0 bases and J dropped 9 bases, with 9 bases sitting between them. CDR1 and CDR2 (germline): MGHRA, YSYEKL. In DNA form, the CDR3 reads TGCGCCAGCAGCCAAGAACTGCGGTCTGAGCAGTTCTTC. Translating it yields CASSQELRSEQFF.

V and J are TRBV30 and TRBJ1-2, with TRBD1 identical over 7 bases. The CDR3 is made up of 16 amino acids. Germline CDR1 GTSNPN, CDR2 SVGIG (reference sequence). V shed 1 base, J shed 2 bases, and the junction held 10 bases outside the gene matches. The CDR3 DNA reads TGTGCCTGGAGTGGTGGGTGGAACAGGGGAAACTATGGCTACACCTTC. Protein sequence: CAWSGGWNRGNYGYTF.

The CDR3 loop is CASSQQALGTEAFF. CDR3 coding DNA: TGTGCCAGCTCTCAACAGGCGCTGGGCACTGAAGCTTTCTTT. V is TRBV18 and J is TRBJ1-1; tentatively, D is TRBD1 (5 bases). The CDR3 is 14 amino acids. Germline lookup yields CDR1 KGHSH and CDR2 LQKENI. V was cut by 6 bases and J by 4 bases, with 15 bases left in between.

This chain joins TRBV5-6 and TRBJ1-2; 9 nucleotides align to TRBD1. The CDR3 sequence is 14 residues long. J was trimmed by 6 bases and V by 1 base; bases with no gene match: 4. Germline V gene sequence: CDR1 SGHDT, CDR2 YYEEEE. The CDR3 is CASSLWDREDGYTF. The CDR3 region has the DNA TGTGCCAGCAGCTTGTGGGACAGGGAGGATGGCTACACCTTC.

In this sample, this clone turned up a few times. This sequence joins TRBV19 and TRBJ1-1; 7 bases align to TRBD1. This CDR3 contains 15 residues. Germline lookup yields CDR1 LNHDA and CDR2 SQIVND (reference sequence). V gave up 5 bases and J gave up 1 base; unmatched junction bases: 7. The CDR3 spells CASSPKQGWNTEAFF. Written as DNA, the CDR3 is TGTGCCAGTAGTCCCAAACAGGGGTGGAACACTGAAGCTTTCTTT.

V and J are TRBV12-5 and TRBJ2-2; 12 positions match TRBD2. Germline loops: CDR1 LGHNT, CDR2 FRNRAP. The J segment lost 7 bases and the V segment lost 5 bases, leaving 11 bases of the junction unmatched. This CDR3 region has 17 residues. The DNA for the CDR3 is TGTGCTAGTGGTCCCACTCTAGCGGGAGGGCCGATCGGGGAGCTGTTTTTT. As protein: CASGPTLAGGPIGELFF.

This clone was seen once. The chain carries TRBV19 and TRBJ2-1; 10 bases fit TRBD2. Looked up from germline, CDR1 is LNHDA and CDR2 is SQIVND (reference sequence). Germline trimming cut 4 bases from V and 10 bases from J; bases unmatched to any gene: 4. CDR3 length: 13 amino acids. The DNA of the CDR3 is TGTGCCAGTAGTACTAATAGCGGGGGGGAGCAGTTCTTC. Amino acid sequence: CASSTNSGGEQFF.